The T cell receptor (beta chain) under discussion was sequenced for a study of CD8+ T cells in alopecia areata. Treatment reported: oral pan-JAK inhibitor, 5-10 mg twice daily. CDR1 SGHRS and CDR2 YFSETQ come from the germline V gene. V shed 2 bases and J 0 bases; nucleotides not matched to a gene: 3. The CDR3 has 15 amino acids. The sequencing template was cDNA reverse transcribed from extracted RNA. Measured with immunoSEQ multiplex PCR; TCRdb has only the in-frame clones, and not every one. The sample yields roughly 190,000 clones, 55% to 70% seen once. Comments on this clone: Different DNA sequences within this sample yield the same CDR3.

The sequence derives from a human donor with alopecia areata. V is TRBV5-1 and J is TRBJ2-7; 9 positions agree with TRBD2. This material consisted of CD4+ T cells sorted from blood, taken at week 4, from a patient treated with tofacitinib. Written as DNA, the CDR3 is TGCGCCAGCAGCTTAAGCGGGGGGAGCTCCTACGAGCAGTACTTC. It encodes CASSLSGGSSYEQYF.